This T cell receptor beta chain came from a study of T cell responses to AZD1222 COVID-19 vaccine. The wider study: Second-dose recipients at about 4 or about 12 weeks were treated as one pooled group. Study findings and constraints: Mapped onto spike, vaccine-associated CD4 TCRs spanned it and were dominant at 160-218 and 743-854. White British people made up most donors, females outnumbered males, and clonal diversity was possibly underestimated. The reported proportion of spike-specific TCRs targeting unmutated variant regions was nearly half.

Libraries were prepared by immunoSEQ multiplex PCR; TCRdb keeps only in-frame clonotypes and omits some of them. The profile shows about 180,000 clones, 75% to 90% of them singletons. The CDR3 is made up of 11 amino acids. The germline V gene encodes CDR1 MNHEY and CDR2 SVGAGI. The V end lost 6 bases, the J end lost 3 bases, and 4 bases lay between the germline ends. On this clone itself: What it binds is not known.

This rearrangement joins TRBV6-5 to TRBJ2-3, with D uncertain. The material was peripheral blood, obtained on day 0 of AZD1222 vaccination. This TCR derives from an adult in good health. CDR3 in amino acids: CASRMTDTQYF. The DNA for the CDR3 is TGTGCCAGCAGGATGACAGATACGCAGTATTTT.